The T cell receptor beta chain described here comes from a study of cytomegalovirus exposure and HLA in healthy donors. Concerning this clone itself: No antigen is known for it.

The PCR was carried out with 60 Vbeta primers and 13 Jbeta primers. Produced via immunoSEQ multiplex PCR; TCRdb's table is partial and in-frame only. The sample lists over 90,000 clones, roughly four fifths occurring once. Germline CDR1 reads SGHTA; CDR2 reads FQGNSA. The J segment lost 5 bases and the V segment lost 4 bases, leaving 7 bases of the junction unmatched. The CDR3 has 15 residues. Study-level points and caveats: Using the classifier, cytomegalovirus status was reportedly diagnosed with high specificity and sensitivity.

Material for sequencing was PBMCs. The clonotype originates from a woman aged 55-70 years in good health and CMV-seropositive. The chain employs TRBV7-2 and TRBJ2-5, with TRBD2 matching over 10 bases. CDR3 DNA: TGTGCCAGCAGCTCCGACTCGACTAGCGGGGAGACCCAGTACTTC. Translation gives CASSSDSTSGETQYF.